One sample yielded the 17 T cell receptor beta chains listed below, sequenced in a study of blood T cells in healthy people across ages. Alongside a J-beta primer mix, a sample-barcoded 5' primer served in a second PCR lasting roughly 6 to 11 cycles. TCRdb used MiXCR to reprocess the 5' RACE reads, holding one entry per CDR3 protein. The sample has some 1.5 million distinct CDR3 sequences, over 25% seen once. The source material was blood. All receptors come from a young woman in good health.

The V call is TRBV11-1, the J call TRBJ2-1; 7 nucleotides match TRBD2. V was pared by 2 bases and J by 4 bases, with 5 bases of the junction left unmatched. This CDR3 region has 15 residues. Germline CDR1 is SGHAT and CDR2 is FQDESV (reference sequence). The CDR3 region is CASSLLGGGYNEQFF. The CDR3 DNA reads TGTGCCAGCAGCTTACTTGGGGGGGGATACAATGAGCAGTTCTTC.

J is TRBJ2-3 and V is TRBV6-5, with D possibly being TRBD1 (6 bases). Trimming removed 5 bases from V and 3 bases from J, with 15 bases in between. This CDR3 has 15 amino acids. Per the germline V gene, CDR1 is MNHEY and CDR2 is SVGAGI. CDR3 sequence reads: CASSNLGASTDTQYF. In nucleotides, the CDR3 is TGTGCCAGCAGTAACCTGGGGGCCTCAACAGATACGCAGTATTTT.

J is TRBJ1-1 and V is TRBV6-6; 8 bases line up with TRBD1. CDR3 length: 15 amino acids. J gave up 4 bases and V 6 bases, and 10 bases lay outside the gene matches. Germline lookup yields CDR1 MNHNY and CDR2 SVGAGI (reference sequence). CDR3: CASRDDRGGFTEAFF. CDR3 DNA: TGTGCCAGCAGGGATGACAGGGGAGGTTTCACTGAAGCTTTCTTT.

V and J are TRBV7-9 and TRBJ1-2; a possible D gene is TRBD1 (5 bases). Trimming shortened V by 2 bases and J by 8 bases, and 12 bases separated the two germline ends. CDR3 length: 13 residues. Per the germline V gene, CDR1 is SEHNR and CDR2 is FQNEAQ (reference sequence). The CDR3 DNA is TGTGCCAGCAGCTTACTAGGCGGGGCCGGCTACACCTTC. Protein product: CASSLLGGAGYTF.

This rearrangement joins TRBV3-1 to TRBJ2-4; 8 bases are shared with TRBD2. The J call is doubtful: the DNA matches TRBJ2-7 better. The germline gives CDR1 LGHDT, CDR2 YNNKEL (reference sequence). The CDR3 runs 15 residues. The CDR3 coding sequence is TGTGCCAGCGGCCTCGGCGGGGGGCCCTACTACGAGCAGTACTTC. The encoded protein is CASGLGGGPYYEQYF.

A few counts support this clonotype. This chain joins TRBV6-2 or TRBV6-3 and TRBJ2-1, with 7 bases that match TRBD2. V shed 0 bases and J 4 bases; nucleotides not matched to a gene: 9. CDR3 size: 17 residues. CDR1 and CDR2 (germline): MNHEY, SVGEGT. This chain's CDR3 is CASSYSNGGSRYNEQFF. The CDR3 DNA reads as TGTGCCAGCAGTTACTCTAATGGCGGGAGTCGGTACAATGAGCAGTTCTTC.

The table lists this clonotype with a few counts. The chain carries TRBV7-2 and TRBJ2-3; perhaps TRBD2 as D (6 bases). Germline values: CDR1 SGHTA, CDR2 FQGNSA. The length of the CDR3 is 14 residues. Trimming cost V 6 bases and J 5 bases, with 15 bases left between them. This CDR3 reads CASRRGREGDTQYF. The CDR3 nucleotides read TGTGCCAGCAGGCGGGGTCGGGAAGGAGATACGCAGTATTTT. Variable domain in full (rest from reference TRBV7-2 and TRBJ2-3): GAGVSQSPSNKVTEKGKDVELRCDPISGHTALYWYRQSLGQGLEFLIYFQGNSAPDKSGLPSDRFSAERTGGSVSTLTIQRTQQEDSAVYLCASRRGREGDTQYFGPGTRLTVL.

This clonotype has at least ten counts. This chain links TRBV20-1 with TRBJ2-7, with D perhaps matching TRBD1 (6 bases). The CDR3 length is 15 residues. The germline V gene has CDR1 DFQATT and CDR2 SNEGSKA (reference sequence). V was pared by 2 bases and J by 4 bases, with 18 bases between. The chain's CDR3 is CSARQGNGIPYEQYF. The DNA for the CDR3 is TGCAGTGCTAGACAGGGGAACGGGATCCCTTACGAGCAGTACTTC.

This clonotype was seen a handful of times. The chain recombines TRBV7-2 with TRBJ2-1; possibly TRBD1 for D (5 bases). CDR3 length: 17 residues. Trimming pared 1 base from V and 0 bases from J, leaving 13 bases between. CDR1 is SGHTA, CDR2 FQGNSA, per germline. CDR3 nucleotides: TGTGCCAGCAGCTTAGTGGTGGGGCCGAGCTCCTACAATGAGCAGTTCTTC. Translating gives CASSLVVGPSSYNEQFF.

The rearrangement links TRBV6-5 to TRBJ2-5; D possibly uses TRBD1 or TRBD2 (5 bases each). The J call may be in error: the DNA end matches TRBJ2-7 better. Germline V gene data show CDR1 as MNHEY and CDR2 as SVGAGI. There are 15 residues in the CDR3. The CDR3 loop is CASSKGTKVAREQYF. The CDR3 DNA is TGTGCCAGCAGTAAGGGGACCAAGGTGGCCCGCGAGCAGTACTTC.

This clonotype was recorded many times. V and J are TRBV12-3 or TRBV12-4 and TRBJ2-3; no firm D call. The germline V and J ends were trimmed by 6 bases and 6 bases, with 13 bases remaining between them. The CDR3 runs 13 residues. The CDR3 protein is CASSRSAPDTQYF. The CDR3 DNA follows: TGTGCCAGCAGCCGCTCCGCGCCGGATACGCAGTATTTT.

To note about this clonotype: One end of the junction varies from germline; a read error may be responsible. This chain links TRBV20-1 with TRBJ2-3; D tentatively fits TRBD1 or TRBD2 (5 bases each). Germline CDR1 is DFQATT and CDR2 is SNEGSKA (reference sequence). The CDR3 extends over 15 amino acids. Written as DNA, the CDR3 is TGCAGTGCTCCCTCTGCTGGGACCCGACGAGATACGCGGTATTTT. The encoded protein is CSAPSAGTRRDTRYF.

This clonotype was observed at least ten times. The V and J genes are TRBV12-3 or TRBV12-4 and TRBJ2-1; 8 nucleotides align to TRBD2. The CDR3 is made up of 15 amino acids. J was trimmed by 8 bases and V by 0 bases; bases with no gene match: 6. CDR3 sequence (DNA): TGTGCCAGCAGTTTAGCGGGACTAGATTTGGATGAGCAGTTCTTC. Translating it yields CASSLAGLDLDEQFF.

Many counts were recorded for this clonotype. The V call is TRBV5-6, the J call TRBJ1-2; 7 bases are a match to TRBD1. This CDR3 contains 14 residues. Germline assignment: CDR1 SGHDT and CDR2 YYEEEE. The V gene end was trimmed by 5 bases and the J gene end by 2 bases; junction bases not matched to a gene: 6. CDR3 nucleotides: TGTGCCAGCAGAGTCCGGGACAGAAACTATGGCTACACCTTC. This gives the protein CASRVRDRNYGYTF.

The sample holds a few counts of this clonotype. CDR3 in amino acids: CAWSGAPNQPQHF. CDR3 coding DNA: TGTGCCTGGAGTGGGGCCCCGAATCAGCCCCAGCATTTT. The chain uses TRBV30 and TRBJ1-5, with unresolved D. This CDR3 contains 13 residues. Trimming left V 1 base short and J 4 bases short, with 8 bases between. Germline CDR1 reads GTSNPN; CDR2 reads SVGIG (reference sequence).

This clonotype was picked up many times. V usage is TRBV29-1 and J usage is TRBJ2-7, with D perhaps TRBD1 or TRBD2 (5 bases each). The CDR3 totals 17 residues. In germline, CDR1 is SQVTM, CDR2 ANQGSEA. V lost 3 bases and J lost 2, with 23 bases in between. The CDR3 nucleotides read TGCAGCGTTGACCTCATCAGGGCAGGGAGTTTCACCTACGAGCAGTACTTC. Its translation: CSVDLIRAGSFTYEQYF.

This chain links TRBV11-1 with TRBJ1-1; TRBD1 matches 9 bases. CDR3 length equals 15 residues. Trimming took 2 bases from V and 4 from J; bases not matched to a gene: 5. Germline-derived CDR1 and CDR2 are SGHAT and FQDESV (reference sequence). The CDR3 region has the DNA TGTGCCAGCAGCTTAACCGACAGGGGGGGCACTGAAGCTTTCTTT. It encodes CASSLTDRGGTEAFF.